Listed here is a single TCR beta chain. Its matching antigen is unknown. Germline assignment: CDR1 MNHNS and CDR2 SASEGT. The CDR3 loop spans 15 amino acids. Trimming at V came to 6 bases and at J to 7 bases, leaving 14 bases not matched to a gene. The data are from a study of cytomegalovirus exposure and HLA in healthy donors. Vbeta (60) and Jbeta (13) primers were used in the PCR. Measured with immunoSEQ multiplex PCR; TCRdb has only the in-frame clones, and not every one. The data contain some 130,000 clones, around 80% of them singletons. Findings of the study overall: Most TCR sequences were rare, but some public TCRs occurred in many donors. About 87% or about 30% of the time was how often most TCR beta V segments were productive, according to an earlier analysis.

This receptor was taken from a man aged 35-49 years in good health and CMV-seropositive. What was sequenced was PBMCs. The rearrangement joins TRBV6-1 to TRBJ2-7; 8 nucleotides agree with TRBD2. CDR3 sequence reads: CASRGERGPGWEQYF. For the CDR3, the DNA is TGTGCCAGCAGGGGGGAGCGGGGGCCGGGATGGGAGCAGTACTTC.